This TCR beta chain is drawn from a study of blood T cell repertoires in COVID-19. V lost 4 bases and J lost 6, with 22 bases in between. The germline CDR1 and CDR2 sequences are SNHLY and FYNNEI. The CDR3 spans 17 residues. Clones were read by immunoSEQ multiplex PCR, and TCRdb kept only the in-frame ones, dropping some. The data show about 250,000 clones, with about 90% seen just once and over 1.2% held by the top ten. This chain links TRBV2 with TRBJ1-5, with D hard to call. Input material: peripheral blood. This TCR was recovered from an elderly man with acute or convalescent COVID-19. The CDR3 loop is CASSGATDELRGQPQHF. For the CDR3, the DNA is TGTGCCAGCAGTGGGGCGACTGACGAACTTCGGGGTCAGCCCCAGCATTTT.